This TCR beta chain was retrieved from a study of human T cells and chemical hapten exposure. Study-level information: Patients were given diphenylcyclopropenone on the scalp weekly across the roughly 25-week study. It was small differences in pooled library volume that mainly caused per-sample TCR yields to vary.

This clonotype has just a few counts. Per the original data handling: A per-sample median of 95,638 TCRs was observed, with a range of roughly 20,000 to 690,600. TCRdb independently ran MiXCR on the RACE reads; one entry per CDR3 protein. The V and J calls follow TCRdb's processing rather than the paper's. The sample has roughly 200,000 distinct CDR3 sequences; under 30% are singletons. Time point of the sample: patch test 3, about 24 weeks after DPC sensitization. Regarding treatment: therapeutic diphenylcyclopropenone sensitization with weekly scalp DPC. Alopecia patients deemed DPC-suitable, aged 18 to 70, excluding pregnancy. The CDR3 covers 13 residues. The V end was cut by 2 bases, the J end by 6 bases, with 7 bases between. Germline CDR1 is SEHNR and CDR2 is FQNEAQ (reference sequence).

This sequence joins TRBV7-9 and TRBJ2-2; D not certain. The sequence derives from a woman aged 40 to 50 with alopecia areata. Some clones in this sample may be carry-over from other donors' samples. Sequenced here: whole blood, sampled in connection with sensitization to the hapten diphenylcyclopropenone (DPC). In DNA form, the CDR3 reads TGTGCCAGCAGCTTAACGCCGGCCGGGGAGCTGTTTTTT. This gives the protein CASSLTPAGELFF.